Listed below are T cell receptor beta chains from one sample, sequenced in a study of CD8+ T cells in alopecia areata. Sequencing used immunoSEQ multiplex PCR; TCRdb keeps in-frame clones, though not all of them. This table has around 200,000 clones, around 63% appearing once. The sequencing used CD4+ T cells sorted from blood, collected at week 0. Every receptor here comes from a human donor with alopecia areata. Each CDR3 is given with its conserved first and last residue. Each record gives: CDR3 DNA, CDR3 protein, D gene, V gene, clone size, J gene. The D gene is left open where the match is weak. Clone sizes are given selectively: once, few, many, or a class where the clone is expanded.

cdr3_nt: TGTGCCAGCAGTTTGTATTCCGGGACACACAACGAGCAGTACTTC
cdr3_aa: CASSLYSGTHNEQYF
d_call: NA
v_call: TRBV6-6
clone_size: NA
j_call: TRBJ2-7

cdr3_nt: TGCAGCGTTGAGGTGGAATTGGGGGCTTTCTTT
cdr3_aa: CSVEVELGAFF
d_call: NA
v_call: TRBV29-1
clone_size: NA
j_call: TRBJ1-1

cdr3_nt: TGTGCCTGGAATCTCGAGAACTATGGCTACACCTTC
cdr3_aa: CAWNLENYGYTF
d_call: NA
v_call: TRBV30
clone_size: NA
j_call: TRBJ1-2

cdr3_nt: TGCAGCGGCAGCCCGGAGGGGGCGAACACTGAAGCTTTCTTT
cdr3_aa: CSGSPEGANTEAFF
d_call: TRBD1
v_call: TRBV29-1
clone_size: NA
j_call: TRBJ1-1

cdr3_nt: TGCAGCGCCGGACAGGGTGAAAAACTGTTTTTT
cdr3_aa: CSAGQGEKLFF
d_call: TRBD1
v_call: TRBV29-1
clone_size: few
j_call: TRBJ1-4

cdr3_nt: TGCGCCAGCAGCGTCCGGGACAGGGGAGAGACCCAGTACTTC
cdr3_aa: CASSVRDRGETQYF
d_call: TRBD1
v_call: TRBV5-1
clone_size: NA
j_call: TRBJ2-5

cdr3_nt: TGTGCCAGCAAGAGTTCGGGGGCCCCCACCGGGGAGCTGTTTTTT
cdr3_aa: CASKSSGAPTGELFF
d_call: NA
v_call: TRBV27
clone_size: NA
j_call: TRBJ2-2

cdr3_nt: TGCAGTGCTCCAACGGACGGGACCCAGTACTTC
cdr3_aa: CSAPTDGTQYF
d_call: NA
v_call: TRBV20-1
clone_size: few
j_call: TRBJ2-5

cdr3_nt: TGTGCCAGCAGCTTAGGGGGCAGAGGGCAAGAGACCCAGTACTTC
cdr3_aa: CASSLGGRGQETQYF
d_call: NA
v_call: TRBV7-3
clone_size: NA
j_call: TRBJ2-5

cdr3_nt: TGTGCCTGGAGTGGGGACAGGGCCTACGAGCAGTACTTC
cdr3_aa: CAWSGDRAYEQYF
d_call: TRBD1
v_call: TRBV30
clone_size: NA
j_call: TRBJ2-7

cdr3_nt: TGTGCCTGGAGTCCCCCTAGCGGGTATGAGCAGTTCTTC
cdr3_aa: CAWSPPSGYEQFF
d_call: TRBD2
v_call: TRBV30
clone_size: NA
j_call: TRBJ2-1

cdr3_nt: TGTGCCAGCTCACCCGGGACAGGGGAAACGCATTATTTT
cdr3_aa: CASSPGTGETHYF
d_call: TRBD1
v_call: TRBV18
clone_size: few
j_call: TRBJ2-3

cdr3_nt: TGCGCCAGCAGCCAAGATGGGGCAGACAACACTGAAGCTTTCTTT
cdr3_aa: CASSQDGADNTEAFF
d_call: NA
v_call: TRBV4-3
clone_size: few
j_call: TRBJ1-1

cdr3_nt: TGCGCCAGCAGCTTTGAGGGTCGTGAGACCCAGTACTTC
cdr3_aa: CASSFEGRETQYF
d_call: NA
v_call: TRBV5-1
clone_size: few
j_call: TRBJ2-5

cdr3_nt: TGTGCCAGCAGTTCCAGCCCCACCTACGAGCAGTACTTC
cdr3_aa: CASSSSPTYEQYF
d_call: NA
v_call: TRBV28
clone_size: once
j_call: TRBJ2-7

cdr3_nt: TGCAGCGTTGATAGGGGGACGGGAACGGGCACTGAAGCTTTCTTT
cdr3_aa: CSVDRGTGTGTEAFF
d_call: NA
v_call: TRBV29-1
clone_size: NA
j_call: TRBJ1-1

cdr3_nt: TGTGCCTGGAGTGTACGAACCCTGGAGGGAGCTTTCTTT
cdr3_aa: CAWSVRTLEGAFF
d_call: NA
v_call: TRBV30
clone_size: NA
j_call: TRBJ1-1

cdr3_nt: TGTGCCACCGGTGAAGGTCCGGAGACCCAGTACTTC
cdr3_aa: CATGEGPETQYF
d_call: NA
v_call: TRBV10-3
clone_size: many
j_call: TRBJ2-5

cdr3_nt: TGCAGCGTTACGACAGGGATGGGAACTGAAGCTTTCTTT
cdr3_aa: CSVTTGMGTEAFF
d_call: TRBD1
v_call: TRBV29-1
clone_size: NA
j_call: TRBJ1-1

cdr3_nt: TGCAGCGTGACTAGCAGTTCCTACGAGCAGTACTTC
cdr3_aa: CSVTSSSYEQYF
d_call: TRBD2
v_call: TRBV29-1
clone_size: few
j_call: TRBJ2-7

cdr3_nt: TGCAGCGTCCCCTCTAGCGGGTACGATGGGGATACGCAGTATTTT
cdr3_aa: CSVPSSGYDGDTQYF
d_call: TRBD2
v_call: TRBV29-1
clone_size: NA
j_call: TRBJ2-3

cdr3_nt: TGTGCCAGCAGTTACTCACGGGGGACAGATACGCAGTATTTT
cdr3_aa: CASSYSRGTDTQYF
d_call: NA
v_call: TRBV6-6
clone_size: once
j_call: TRBJ2-3

cdr3_nt: TGCAGCGTTGAAGAAGGCAGCGGGGTGGGGTCAGATACGCAGTATTTT
cdr3_aa: CSVEEGSGVGSDTQYF
d_call: TRBD2
v_call: TRBV29-1
clone_size: NA
j_call: TRBJ2-3

cdr3_nt: TGTGCCAGCAGCCGAGTAGCGGGGGACACAGATACGCAGTATTTT
cdr3_aa: CASSRVAGDTDTQYF
d_call: TRBD2
v_call: TRBV4-2
clone_size: NA
j_call: TRBJ2-3

cdr3_nt: TGTGCCAGCAGCCAATTCCAGAACACCGGGGAGCTGTTTTTT
cdr3_aa: CASSQFQNTGELFF
d_call: NA
v_call: TRBV14
clone_size: NA
j_call: TRBJ2-2

cdr3_nt: TGTGCCAGCAGTTTAGGGGACAGGAACTCTGGGGCCAACGTCCTGACTTTC
cdr3_aa: CASSLGDRNSGANVLTF
d_call: TRBD1
v_call: TRBV28
clone_size: few
j_call: TRBJ2-6

cdr3_nt: TGTGCCACCAGCAGAGAAGGTGTTACGGGTACCGGGGCCAACGTCCTGACTTTC
cdr3_aa: CATSREGVTGTGANVLTF
d_call: NA
v_call: TRBV15
clone_size: NA
j_call: TRBJ2-6

cdr3_nt: TGTGCCAGCAGCACGATTGGACCCAATCAGCCCCAGCATTTT
cdr3_aa: CASSTIGPNQPQHF
d_call: NA
v_call: TRBV28
clone_size: NA
j_call: TRBJ1-5

cdr3_nt: TGTGCCTGGAGTGTATCTGGATATGGCTACACCTTC
cdr3_aa: CAWSVSGYGYTF
d_call: NA
v_call: TRBV30
clone_size: NA
j_call: TRBJ1-2

cdr3_nt: TGCGCCAGCCGTCCCGGTGACGCCGGGGAGCTGTTTTTT
cdr3_aa: CASRPGDAGELFF
d_call: NA
v_call: TRBV5-1
clone_size: NA
j_call: TRBJ2-2

cdr3_nt: TGTGCCAGTAGTAAGGCAGTTTACAATCAGCCCCAGCATTTT
cdr3_aa: CASSKAVYNQPQHF
d_call: NA
v_call: TRBV19
clone_size: NA
j_call: TRBJ1-5

cdr3_nt: TGTGCCATCAGCGGCGCCGGGACGCAAGGGTATTCTAACTATGGCTACACCTTC
cdr3_aa: CAISGAGTQGYSNYGYTF
d_call: NA
v_call: TRBV10-3
clone_size: NA
j_call: TRBJ1-2

cdr3_nt: TGTGCCAGCAGCTTGGGGACACCGCTGGACGAGCAGTACTTC
cdr3_aa: CASSLGTPLDEQYF
d_call: NA
v_call: TRBV5-6
clone_size: NA
j_call: TRBJ2-7

cdr3_nt: TGCAGCATCTCCCGGAGGGATACGCAGTATTTT
cdr3_aa: CSISRRDTQYF
d_call: NA
v_call: TRBV29-1
clone_size: few
j_call: TRBJ2-3

cdr3_nt: TGCAGCGCGCTACTCGGGACACGCAATCAGCCCCAGCATTTT
cdr3_aa: CSALLGTRNQPQHF
d_call: NA
v_call: TRBV29-1
clone_size: NA
j_call: TRBJ1-5

cdr3_nt: TGTGCCTGCCGTCGTACAGTCAATGAAAAACTGTTTTTT
cdr3_aa: CACRRTVNEKLFF
d_call: NA
v_call: TRBV27
clone_size: NA
j_call: TRBJ1-4

cdr3_nt: TGTGCCAGCAGACGGGACAGCTCCTACAATGAGCAGTTCTTC
cdr3_aa: CASRRDSSYNEQFF
d_call: TRBD1
v_call: TRBV2
clone_size: NA
j_call: TRBJ2-1

cdr3_nt: TGCAGCGTTGGTTCCGGGACAGGGAACGACGAGCAGTACTTC
cdr3_aa: CSVGSGTGNDEQYF
d_call: TRBD1
v_call: TRBV29-1
clone_size: NA
j_call: TRBJ2-7

cdr3_nt: TGTGCCAGTAGTATAGCTGGGGAAGAGACCCAGTACTTC
cdr3_aa: CASSIAGEETQYF
d_call: NA
v_call: TRBV19
clone_size: few
j_call: TRBJ2-5

cdr3_nt: TGCAGCGTTGAAGATCCTCGCCAGGACAGGGCCGGCTACACCTTC
cdr3_aa: CSVEDPRQDRAGYTF
d_call: TRBD1
v_call: TRBV29-1
clone_size: few
j_call: TRBJ1-2

cdr3_nt: TGTGCCATCAGTGGATCCCCGGGACAGGGGAACACGGATGGCTACACCTTC
cdr3_aa: CAISGSPGQGNTDGYTF
d_call: TRBD1
v_call: TRBV10-3
clone_size: few
j_call: TRBJ1-2

cdr3_nt: TGTGCCTGGAGTATCGGGGGGTCTGAGCAGTTCTTC
cdr3_aa: CAWSIGGSEQFF
d_call: TRBD2
v_call: TRBV30
clone_size: NA
j_call: TRBJ2-1

cdr3_nt: TGTGCCAGCGGGGAGGACAGGGGAAATTTTGGCTACACCTTC
cdr3_aa: CASGEDRGNFGYTF
d_call: TRBD1
v_call: TRBV6-5
clone_size: few
j_call: TRBJ1-2

cdr3_nt: TGCGCCAGCAGCCAAGAGCACGCCGGGACAGGGTCCTCTAGGTTTAACGGCTACACCTTC
cdr3_aa: CASSQEHAGTGSSRFNGYTF
d_call: TRBD1
v_call: TRBV4-3
clone_size: NA
j_call: TRBJ1-2

cdr3_nt: TGCGCCAGCAGCTTGGATGAGAGAGATACGCAGTATTTT
cdr3_aa: CASSLDERDTQYF
d_call: NA
v_call: TRBV5-1
clone_size: NA
j_call: TRBJ2-3

cdr3_nt: TGTGCCAGCAGTCGAGGAGCGGTCTCCTACGAGCAGTACTTC
cdr3_aa: CASSRGAVSYEQYF
d_call: NA
v_call: TRBV7-2
clone_size: NA
j_call: TRBJ2-7

cdr3_nt: TGCAGTGCTAGAGGCGACAATGAGCAGTTCTTC
cdr3_aa: CSARGDNEQFF
d_call: NA
v_call: TRBV20-1
clone_size: NA
j_call: TRBJ2-1

cdr3_nt: TGCGCCAGCAGCCCCCAACAGGGGGCTAATGGCTACACCTTC
cdr3_aa: CASSPQQGANGYTF
d_call: TRBD1
v_call: TRBV5-1
clone_size: NA
j_call: TRBJ1-2

cdr3_nt: TGTGCCAGCAGCTCCGGGACTAGGCCCGATACGCAGTATTTT
cdr3_aa: CASSSGTRPDTQYF
d_call: TRBD2
v_call: TRBV7-2
clone_size: NA
j_call: TRBJ2-3

cdr3_nt: TGCGCCAGCAGCGGATTTATTGACTCCACAGATACGCAGTATTTT
cdr3_aa: CASSGFIDSTDTQYF
d_call: NA
v_call: TRBV5-1
clone_size: NA
j_call: TRBJ2-3

cdr3_nt: TGTGCCAGCTCACCCAACGAGGGAGACTACGAGCAGTACTTC
cdr3_aa: CASSPNEGDYEQYF
d_call: NA
v_call: TRBV18
clone_size: NA
j_call: TRBJ2-7